The source of this T cell receptor (beta chain) is a study of T cell repertoires in cytomegalovirus infection. Background on the study: CMV infection together with matching HLA type was indicated by public TCR beta signatures.

This clonotype was counted many times. Its antigen remains unknown. Study observations and caveats: Dominant in the ex vivo response were TCR beta clonotypes restricted by HLA-C and specific for CMV. Carriage of CMV together with the relevant HLA was identifiable through cumulative public TCR beta family frequency.

CDR3 length: 14 amino acids. Germline loops: CDR1 SEHNR, CDR2 FQNEAQ (reference sequence). V dropped 5 bases and J dropped 4 bases, with 11 bases sitting between them. TCRdb re-called the reads through MiXCR, storing one row per CDR3 protein. This sample has 200,000 to 300,000 distinct CDR3 sequences; approximately 10% occur once, and the top ten carry around 16%. V is TRBV7-9 and J is TRBJ1-4; D not certain. Specimen: PBMCs. The receptor comes from a human donor in good health (CMV status not recorded). Some clones in this sample may be carry-over from other donors' samples. CDR3 DNA: TGTGCCAGCAGCCACGGCGGCCTTAATGAAAAACTGTTTTTT. Its protein is CASSHGGLNEKLFF.